A selection of T cell receptor beta chains follows, all from one sample in a study of identical twins. TCRdb re-called the 5' RACE reads through MiXCR, storing one row per CDR3 protein. The sample contains about 530,000 distinct CDR3 sequences, 13% to 15% of which appear only once. These sequences were also reported in another study, on yellow fever vaccine responses in identical twins.

The sequenced sample consisted of CD4+ T cells sorted from blood. The receptors come from a young woman in good health. CDR3s include the opening cysteine and the closing phenylalanine or tryptophan. D genes are given only for firm matches. Size is stated for part of the rows, as once, few or many counts, or as a class when the clone is expanded.

V gene	J gene	CDR3 length	clone size	D gene	CDR3 DNA	CDR3 protein
TRBV7-2	TRBJ2-1	16	few	TRBD2	TGTGCCAGCAGCTCTCCTAGCGGGGGCACCTACAATGAGCAGTTCTTC	CASSSPSGGTYNEQFF
TRBV20-1	TRBJ2-3	17	few	NA	TGCAGTGCTAGAGATCCCAGTGGGGCGGGACACACAGATACGCAGTATTTT	CSARDPSGAGHTDTQYF
TRBV7-3	TRBJ2-2	16	NA	TRBD2	TGTGCCAGCAGCCGACTAGCGCAAGCTAACACCGGGGAGCTGTTTTTT	CASSRLAQANTGELFF
TRBV12-3/TRBV12-4	TRBJ2-5	16	few	TRBD2	TGTGCCAGCAGCCCTCAAGCGGGGCGGGGGAAAGAGACCCAGTACTTC	CASSPQAGRGKETQYF
TRBV12-3/TRBV12-4	TRBJ1-2	13	few	NA	TGTGCCAGCACCCCACTGGGTATAGGGGGCTACACCTTC	CASTPLGIGGYTF
TRBV29-1	TRBJ1-1	14	few	NA	TGCAGCGTCGGTACCGGGACAAAGTTAACTGAAGCTTTCTTT	CSVGTGTKLTEAFF
TRBV20-1	TRBJ1-6	15	few	TRBD1	TGCAGTGCTAGGCGGCAGGTCAGGGGGGTCTCACCCCTCCACTTT	CSARRQVRGVSPLHF
TRBV5-1	TRBJ2-5	16	NA	TRBD2	TGCGCCAGCAGCTTGGGCAGCGGGGGTCTCCAAGAGACCCAGTACTTC	CASSLGSGGLQETQYF
TRBV2	TRBJ2-6	17	few	TRBD1	TGTGCCAGCAGCAAGTCGGACAGGTACTCTGGGGCCAACGTCCTGACTTTC	CASSKSDRYSGANVLTF
TRBV12-3/TRBV12-4	TRBJ1-6	15	many	TRBD1	TGTGCCAGCAGGGGACAGGGGGTAATTAATTCACCCCTCCACTTT	CASRGQGVINSPLHF
TRBV24-1	TRBJ2-2	13	few	NA	TGTGCCACCAGTGATTTTGAGGCCGGGGAGCTGTTTTTT	CATSDFEAGELFF
TRBV12-3/TRBV12-4	TRBJ1-2	13	once	TRBD1	TGTGCCAGCAGTGCTAGGGGGCTGGATGGCTACACCTTC	CASSARGLDGYTF
TRBV12-5	TRBJ2-5	15	NA	NA	TGTGCTAGTGGTCCCCCCCGTAGGATCCAAGAGACCCAGTACTTC	CASGPPRRIQETQYF
TRBV7-9	TRBJ2-2	13	few	NA	TGTGCCAGCAGCTTACAAAGCACCGGGGAGCTGTTTTTT	CASSLQSTGELFF
TRBV12-3/TRBV12-4	TRBJ2-2	14	many	NA	TGTGCCAGCTCGGCCGGGACCGCAGCCGGGGAGCTGTTTTTT	CASSAGTAAGELFF
TRBV5-5	TRBJ1-3	13	NA	NA	TGTGCCAGCAGTCCCATCGTGGGGAACACCATATATTTT	CASSPIVGNTIYF
TRBV14	TRBJ2-7	13	few	NA	TGTGCCAGCAGGCCGGAAGGGTCCTACGAGCAGTACTTC	CASRPEGSYEQYF
TRBV10-1	TRBJ2-1	16	NA	TRBD2	TGCGCCAGCAGTGATCGGAGCGGGAGGACCCACAATGAGCAGTTCTTC	CASSDRSGRTHNEQFF
TRBV29-1	TRBJ2-2	13	few	NA	TGCAGCGTCACACGGATGAACACCGGGGAGCTGTTTTTT	CSVTRMNTGELFF
TRBV12-3/TRBV12-4	TRBJ1-5	14	few	TRBD1	TGTGCCAGCAGCCGGGACAGGGGCCGGCTTCCCCAGCATTTT	CASSRDRGRLPQHF
TRBV28	TRBJ2-1	17	few	TRBD2	TGTGCCAGCAGTTTCCCCATAGCGGGAGGGGGCTACAATGAGCAGTTCTTC	CASSFPIAGGGYNEQFF
TRBV10-3	TRBJ2-6	15	few	NA	TGTGCCATCAGGATACAGGATGCCGGGGCCAACGTCCTGACTTTC	CAIRIQDAGANVLTF
TRBV3-1	TRBJ2-2	17	NA	TRBD1	TGTGCCAGCAGCCAACCCTGGAAGACAGGGGGGGTCGGGGAGCTGTTTTTT	CASSQPWKTGGVGELFF
TRBV5-1	TRBJ2-1	15	NA	NA	TGCGCCAGCAGCTACCCCCGGGACCAGAACCCCGAGCAGTTCTTC	CASSYPRDQNPEQFF
TRBV21-1	TRBJ2-3	18	NA	NA	TGTGCCAGCAGCAAAAGCTCCGGCGGGACAGGGAGCACAGATACGCAGTATTTT	CASSKSSGGTGSTDTQYF
TRBV20-1	TRBJ2-1	14	NA	NA	TGCAGTGCCATTATTCCCCCCAGGTACAATGAGCAGTTCTTC	CSAIIPPRYNEQFF
TRBV20-1	TRBJ2-1	16	few	TRBD2	TGCAGTGCTAGAGGCATGCGGCGGGAGTTGAACGATGAGCAGTTCTTC	CSARGMRRELNDEQFF
TRBV5-1	TRBJ2-1	14	few	TRBD1	TGCGCCAGCAGCGCTTACAGGGGTTCGGATGAGCAGTTCTTC	CASSAYRGSDEQFF
TRBV20-1	TRBJ1-5	12	NA	NA	TGCAGTGCTGGGGCAGGGAATCAGCCCCAGCATTTT	CSAGAGNQPQHF
TRBV10-1	TRBJ2-2	15	NA	NA	TGCGCCAGCAGTGAGCAGCAGGGGAACACCGGGGAGCTGTTTTTT	CASSEQQGNTGELFF